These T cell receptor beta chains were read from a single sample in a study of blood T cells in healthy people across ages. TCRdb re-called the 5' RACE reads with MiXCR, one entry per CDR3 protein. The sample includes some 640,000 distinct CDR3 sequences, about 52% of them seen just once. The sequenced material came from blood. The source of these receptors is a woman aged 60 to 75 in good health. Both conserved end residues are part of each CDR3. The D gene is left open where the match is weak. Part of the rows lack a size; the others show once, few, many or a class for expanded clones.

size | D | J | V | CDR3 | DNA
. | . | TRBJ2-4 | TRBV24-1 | CATSDTRAGKNIQYF | TGTGCCACCAGTGATACGCGGGCTGGCAAAAACATTCAGTACTTC
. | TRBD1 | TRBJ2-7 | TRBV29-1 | CSVEIGTGLYF | TGCAGCGTTGAAATTGGGACAGGGCTGTACTTC
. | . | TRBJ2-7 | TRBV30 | CAWSEKRRQYF | TGTGCCTGGAGTGAAAAAAGGAGGCAGTACTTC
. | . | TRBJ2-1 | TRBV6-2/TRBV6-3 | CASGRGSPSYNEQFF | TGTGCCAGCGGCAGGGGATCTCCCTCCTACAATGAGCAGTTCTTC
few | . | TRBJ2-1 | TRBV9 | CASDGAGGNEQFF | TGTGCCAGCGACGGAGCTGGGGGCAATGAGCAGTTCTTC
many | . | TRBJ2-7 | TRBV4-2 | CASSHSYQESYEQYF | TGTGCCAGCAGCCATTCGTACCAGGAGTCCTACGAGCAGTACTTC
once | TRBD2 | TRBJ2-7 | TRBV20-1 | CSGLAGYEQYF | TGCAGCGGACTAGCGGGGTACGAGCAGTACTTC
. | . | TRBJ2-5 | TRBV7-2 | CASTLYEQETQYF | TGTGCCAGCACCCTATACGAGCAAGAGACCCAGTACTTC
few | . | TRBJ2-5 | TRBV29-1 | CSVRQHQETQYF | TGCAGCGTCAGACAGCACCAAGAGACCCAGTACTTC
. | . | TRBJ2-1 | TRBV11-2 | CASSPQLRSYNEQFF | TGTGCCAGCAGCCCCCAACTACGGTCCTACAATGAGCAGTTCTTC
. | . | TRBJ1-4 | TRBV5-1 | CARSQFREKLFF | TGCGCCAGGTCACAGTTTCGTGAAAAACTGTTTTTT
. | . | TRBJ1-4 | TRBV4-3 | CASSQDPGWGEKLFF | TGCGCCAGCAGCCAAGACCCGGGGTGGGGTGAAAAACTGTTTTTT
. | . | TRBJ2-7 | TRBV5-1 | CASSLAAGPPYEQYF | TGCGCCAGCAGCTTGGCCGCAGGGCCCCCCTACGAGCAGTACTTC
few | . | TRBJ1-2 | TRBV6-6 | CASSYSQRGPGGYTF | TGTGCCAGCAGTTACTCCCAACGGGGTCCGGGAGGCTACACCTTC
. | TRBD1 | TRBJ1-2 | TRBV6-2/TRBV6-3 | CAGSYTTGIYGYTF | TGTGCCGGCAGTTACACGACAGGGATCTATGGCTACACCTTC
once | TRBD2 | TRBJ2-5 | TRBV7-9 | CASSLGTSAEETQYF | TGTGCCAGCAGCTTAGGGACTAGCGCGGAAGAGACCCAGTACTTC
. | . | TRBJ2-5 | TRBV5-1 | CASSLAGTSSLGETQYF | TGCGCCAGCAGCTTGGCCGGGACTTCCTCCTTGGGAGAGACCCAGTACTTC
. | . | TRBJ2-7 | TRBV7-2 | CASSLGQGPAYEQYF | TGTGCCAGCAGCCTAGGGCAGGGCCCTGCCTACGAGCAGTACTTC
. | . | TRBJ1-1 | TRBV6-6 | CASTSSLGGEAFF | TGTGCCAGCACTTCGAGCTTAGGAGGAGAAGCTTTCTTT
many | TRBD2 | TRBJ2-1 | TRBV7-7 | CASSPQGLATYNEQFF | TGTGCTAGCAGCCCCCAGGGACTAGCGACCTACAATGAGCAGTTCTTC
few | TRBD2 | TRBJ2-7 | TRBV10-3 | CAISESSSGVYEQYF | TGTGCCATCAGTGAGTCGTCTAGCGGGGTCTACGAGCAGTACTTC
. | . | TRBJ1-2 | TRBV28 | CASSVRTDYGYTF | TGTGCCAGCAGTGTACGGACAGACTATGGCTACACCTTC
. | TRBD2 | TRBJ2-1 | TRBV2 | CASTRLAREKQFF | TGTGCCAGCACTAGACTAGCCCGGGAGAAGCAGTTCTTC